This TCR beta chain was identified during a study of T cells in Graves' hyperthyroidism and ophthalmopathy. V lost 6 bases, J lost 1 base, and 7 bases lay in between. The CDR3 consists of 12 residues. Germline assignment: CDR1 MDHEN and CDR2 SYDVKM. This clonotype was counted many times. RNA transcripts gave rise to amplified TCR beta CDR3 regions. With the HTBI primer set, the TCR CDR3 went through a first round of RT-PCR. MiXCR, run by TCRdb on the multiplex PCR reads, gives a single entry per CDR3 protein. The sample comprises around 300,000 distinct CDR3 sequences, approximately 14% of which are singletons, and around 25% rests with the top ten.

The V gene is TRBV28, the J gene TRBJ2-7, with D tentatively TRBD1 (5 bases). The sample consisted of blood. This clonotype was sampled from a woman in her 30s with Graves' hyperthyroidism. CDR3 sequence reads: CASRTESYEQYF. The CDR3 coding sequence is TGTGCCAGCAGGACAGAATCCTACGAGCAGTACTTC.